This TCR beta chain stems from a study of Graves' ophthalmopathy and Graves' hyperthyroidism. The study, taken as a whole, reports: Ophthalmopathy versus stable hyperthyroidism: 13-signature model gave under 90% sensitivity, approximately 80% specificity.

Amplified TCR beta CDR3 regions were obtained using RNA transcripts as template. RT-PCR in the first round used HTBI primers; a second-round multiplex PCR followed. TCRdb used MiXCR to reprocess the multiplex PCR reads, holding one entry per CDR3 protein. The sample shows 600,000 to 950,000 distinct CDR3 sequences, 35% to 50% of them seen only once. Moderate-to-severe activity, with CAS ≥3, NOSPECS ≥4 and duration under 3 months, characterized the donors with ophthalmopathy. None of the included patients had other autoimmune diseases, uncontrolled infections, pregnancy or lactation, as these led to exclusion. On this clonotype itself: The antigen is unknown.

Germline lookup yields CDR1 SEHNR and CDR2 FQNEAQ (reference sequence). CDR3 length equals 13 residues. V dropped 5 bases and J dropped 11 bases, with 16 bases sitting between them. This TCR came from an adult man with Graves' ophthalmopathy. V gene TRBV7-9 combines with J gene TRBJ1-5, with D perhaps matching TRBD1 (5 bases). The sequencing sample was made of peripheral blood. DNA of the CDR3: TGTGCCAGCAGCCCTCTCGGGGGAGAGACCCAGCATTTT. It is translated as CASSPLGGETQHF.